A single sample gave rise to the 25 T cell receptor beta chains below, sequenced in a study of OX40 agonist ivuxolimab in advanced cancers. Here immunoSEQ multiplex PCR was the method, and the copy in TCRdb shows in-frame clones only, minus some. Altogether about 68,000 clones are present, just over 90% being singletons, with the ten largest covering around 6.1%. The source material was CD4+ or CD8+ T cells sorted from blood, sampled in a trial of the OX40 agonist ivuxolimab. Every receptor here comes from an adult with an advanced solid tumor such as melanoma, head and neck, liver or kidney cancer.

This clone was seen a few times. The chain combines TRBV29-1 with TRBJ2-2; 8 nucleotides agree with TRBD1. V lost 0 bases, J lost 0 bases, and 9 bases stayed unmatched. Germline V lookup: CDR1 SQVTM, CDR2 ANQGSEA. CDR3 size: 18 residues. In DNA form, the CDR3 reads TGCAGCGTTGAAGATCCCGGACAGGGCGCCTCGAACACCGGGGAGCTGTTTTTT. Translating it yields CSVEDPGQGASNTGELFF.

CDR3 region: CASTPTGDYGYTF. CDR3 DNA sequence: TGTGCCAGCACCCCGACAGGGGACTATGGCTACACCTTC. V usage is TRBV6-5 and J usage is TRBJ1-2, with TRBD1 identical over 8 bases. V trimming: 7 bases; J trimming: 3 bases; junction bases outside the gene matches: 4. The germline V gene has CDR1 MNHEY and CDR2 SVGAGI. This CDR3 contains 13 residues.

The V call is TRBV19, the J call TRBJ1-5; 7 nucleotides line up with TRBD1. This CDR3 has 13 amino acids. Germline V gene lookup returns CDR1 LNHDA and CDR2 SQIVND (reference sequence). The V gene end was trimmed by 9 bases and the J gene end by 11 bases; junction bases not matched to a gene: 13. The CDR3 spells CASLGQDQWAQHF. CDR3 nucleotides: TGTGCCAGCCTCGGACAGGACCAATGGGCCCAGCATTTT.

The chain recombines TRBV30 with TRBJ2-1; possible D gene TRBD1, 5 bases. Germline loops: CDR1 GTSNPN, CDR2 SVGIG (reference sequence). There are 12 residues in the CDR3. In nucleotides, the CDR3 is TGTGCTCTGGATGAATGGGGCGATGAGCAGTTCTTC. Protein: CALDEWGDEQFF. Full variable domain (outside the CDR3, taken from reference TRBV30 and TRBJ2-1): SQTIHQWPATLVQPVGSPLSLECTVEGTSNPNLYWYRQAAGRGLQLLFYSVGIGQISSEVPQNLSASRPQDRQFILSSKKLLLSDSGFYLCALDEWGDEQFFGPGTRLTVL.

The V gene is TRBV7-3, the J gene TRBJ2-1; D perhaps matches TRBD2 (5 bases). The CDR3 sequence is 13 residues long. From germline, CDR1 is SGHTA and CDR2 FQGTGA. V was shortened by 5 bases and J by 8 bases, with 13 bases between the two germline ends. The CDR3 loop is CASSPLGGYEQFF. DNA of the CDR3: TGTGCCAGCAGCCCACTTGGAGGCTATGAGCAGTTCTTC.

V gene TRBV9 combines with J gene TRBJ1-2, with a tentative D call TRBD1 (5 bases). Trimming took off 0 bases at V and 5 bases at J, with 8 bases between the two ends. Germline V gives CDR1 SGDLS, CDR2 YYNGEE. The CDR3 extends over 13 amino acids. CDR3 sequence: CASSVAGRYGYTF. The CDR3 DNA reads TGTGCCAGCAGCGTAGCAGGGAGGTATGGCTACACCTTC.

The V gene is TRBV29-1, the J gene TRBJ1-5, with D possibly being TRBD1 (5 bases). CDR3 length: 16 residues. The V gene's germline CDR1 is SQVTM and CDR2 ANQGSEA. The V end was cut by 2 bases, the J end by 7 bases, with 21 bases between. CDR3 nucleotides: TGCAGCGTTGAATCCCCCGTCGGGGGTGTCAGGCAGCCCCAGCATTTT. This encodes CSVESPVGGVRQPQHF.

This chain uses TRBV27 with TRBJ1-3; no definite D call. Germline-derived CDR1 and CDR2 are MNHEY and SMNVEV (reference sequence). CDR3 length: 15 residues. The V end was cut by 5 bases, the J end by 2 bases, with 13 bases between. CDR3 coding DNA: TGTGCCAGCAGTGAGGACCGATACCCTGGAAACACCATATATTTT. Protein: CASSEDRYPGNTIYF.

V is TRBV7-3 and J is TRBJ2-7; TRBD1 aligns across 7 bases. CDR1 is SGHTA, CDR2 FQGTGA, per germline. Trimming cost V 2 bases and J 2 bases; bases outside gene matches: 15. The CDR3 extends over 18 amino acids. The CDR3 DNA reads as TGTGCCAGCAGCTTACCGACCCAGGGACAGTTGGTTCCCTACGAGCAGTACTTC. Its translation is CASSLPTQGQLVPYEQYF. Drawing the rest from reference TRBV7-3 and TRBJ2-7, the complete variable domain is GAGVSQTPSNKVTEKGKYVELRCDPISGHTALYWYRQSLGQGPEFLIYFQGTGAADDSGLPNDRFFAVRPEGSVSTLKIQRTERGDSAVYLCASSLPTQGQLVPYEQYFGPGTRLTVT.

Concerning this clone itself: In the same sample, other DNA sequences code for this CDR3. V is TRBV7-9 and J is TRBJ2-2, with D possibly being TRBD1 (6 bases). The V and J ends lost 3 bases and 3 bases respectively, with 8 bases between them. The CDR3 has 14 residues. CDR1 SEHNR and CDR2 FQNEAQ come from the germline V gene (reference sequence). The CDR3, as DNA: TGTGCCAGCAGCTTGACAGGAGACACCGGGGAGCTGTTTTTT. Translating it yields CASSLTGDTGELFF.

The chain is built from TRBV5-5 and TRBJ2-7, with 8 bases that match TRBD2. The germline CDR1 and CDR2 sequences are SGHKS and YYEKEE (reference sequence). V gave up 2 bases and J gave up 4 bases; unmatched junction bases: 5. The CDR3 consists of 14 residues. Here the CDR3 DNA reads TGTGCCAGCAGCTTCGCTGGCGGGGGGTACGAGCAGTACTTC. Its translation is CASSFAGGGYEQYF. Full variable domain (missing parts from reference TRBV5-5 and TRBJ2-7): DAGVTQSPTHLIKTRGQQVTLRCSPISGHKSVSWYQQVLGQGPQFIFQYYEKEERGRGNFPDRFSARQFPNYSSELNVNALLLGDSALYLCASSFAGGGYEQYFGPGTRLTVT.

The chain couples TRBV5-8 to TRBJ1-5; 9 nucleotides match TRBD1. The V and J ends lost 1 base and 7 bases, in that order; junction bases with no gene match: 15. The CDR3 consists of 18 residues. Germline-derived CDR1 and CDR2 are SGHTS and YDEGEE. CDR3 DNA sequence: TGTGCCAGCAGCTTGCTTCCTACTTACAGGGGGCCGGGACAGCCCCAGCATTTT. Protein: CASSLLPTYRGPGQPQHF.

The chain is built from TRBV25-1 and TRBJ2-7; no definite D call. The CDR3 sequence is 14 residues long. The V gene's germline CDR1 is MGHDK and CDR2 SYGVNS. The V and J ends lost 8 bases and 7 bases respectively, with 21 bases between them. CDR3 sequence reads: CASETGTIMGEQYF. The CDR3 region has the DNA TGTGCCAGCGAGACTGGCACGATAATGGGAGAGCAGTACTTC.

V usage is TRBV5-1 and J usage is TRBJ1-5; maybe TRBD1 (5 bases). The V and J ends lost 0 bases and 0 bases respectively, with 7 bases between them. The CDR3 spans 15 residues. Germline V CDR1 and CDR2: SGHRS, YFSETQ. The CDR3 region has the DNA TGCGCCAGCAGCTTGGGAGGGGCTAGCAATCAGCCCCAGCATTTT. It is translated as CASSLGGASNQPQHF.

DNA for the CDR3: TGTGCCAGCAGCCCGGGACTAGCGGTCTACGAGCAGTACTTC. This codes for CASSPGLAVYEQYF. The chain has TRBV9 and TRBJ2-7; 11 bases map to TRBD2. The CDR3 is made up of 14 amino acids. V was clipped by 4 bases and J by 3 bases; unmatched bases: 3. The germline CDR1 and CDR2 sequences are SGDLS and YYNGEE.

The chain links TRBV13 to TRBJ1-2; tentative D call: TRBD1 (6 bases). CDR1 and CDR2 from the germline V gene are PRHDT and FYEKMQ (reference sequence). V was trimmed by 5 bases and J by 10 bases, leaving 11 bases between them. The CDR3 consists of 11 residues. CDR3 sequence reads: CASSPEGVYTF. The CDR3 nucleotides are TGTGCCAGCAGCCCAGAGGGGGTCTACACCTTC.

This clone was detected only a few times. The chain combines TRBV19 with TRBJ1-5; no definite D call. Germline CDR1 LNHDA, CDR2 SQIVND (reference sequence). V was pared by 2 bases and J by 2 bases, with 7 bases between. CDR3 length: 14 residues. DNA for the CDR3: TGTGCCAGTAGTATATCTCGGGGCAATCAGCCCCAGCATTTT. Translating gives CASSISRGNQPQHF.

The V call is TRBV2, the J call TRBJ2-5, with D unresolved. CDR1 is SNHLY, CDR2 FYNNEI, per germline. V lost 8 bases, J lost 2 bases, and 9 bases lay in between. The CDR3 is made up of 12 amino acids. The CDR3 loop reads CASVTGQETQYF. The CDR3 region has the DNA TGTGCCAGCGTGACGGGTCAAGAGACCCAGTACTTC.

The chain joins TRBV9 to TRBJ1-2, with unresolved D. Germline-derived CDR1 and CDR2 are SGDLS and YYNGEE. This CDR3 region has 14 residues. With 3 bases removed from V and 4 bases from J, the gap between germline ends came to 13 bases. CDR3 amino acids: CASSGHLSGYGYTF. In nucleotides, the CDR3 is TGTGCCAGCAGCGGACATCTCTCCGGCTATGGCTACACCTTC. Combining the CDR3 with reference TRBV9 and TRBJ1-2 gives the whole variable domain DSGVTQTPKHLITATGQRVTLRCSPRSGDLSVYWYQQSLDQGLQFLIQYYNGEERAKGNILERFSAQQFPDLHSELNLSSLELGDSALYFCASSGHLSGYGYTFGSGTRLTVV.

This clone was detected once. This chain uses TRBV28 with TRBJ1-4, with TRBD1 identical over 9 bases. The germline CDR1 and CDR2 sequences are MDHEN and SYDVKM. The length of the CDR3 is 15 residues. Germline trimming cut 5 bases from V and 10 bases from J; bases unmatched to any gene: 11. The chain's CDR3 is CASSGPPGQGPKLFF. Here the CDR3 DNA reads TGTGCCAGCAGTGGACCTCCGGGACAGGGTCCAAAACTGTTTTTT.

This clone was detected only once. The rearrangement uses TRBV13 and TRBJ2-3; D is unclear. The CDR3 runs to 15 residues. Trimming pared 5 bases from V and 1 base from J, leaving 13 bases between. CDR1 and CDR2 from the germline V gene are PRHDT and FYEKMQ (reference sequence). CDR3 sequence reads: CASSPRLTRTDTQYF. In nucleotides, the CDR3 is TGTGCCAGCAGCCCCAGACTGACGCGCACAGATACGCAGTATTTT.

The chain combines TRBV7-9 with TRBJ2-5; the D gene is possibly TRBD1 (5 bases). V shed 1 base and J shed 2 bases, with 14 bases lying between them. The CDR3 runs to 16 residues. CDR1 and CDR2 from the germline V gene are SEHNR and FQNEAQ (reference sequence). CDR3 sequence reads: CASSLGTTQVQETQYF. The CDR3, as DNA: TGTGCCAGCAGCTTAGGGACCACACAGGTTCAAGAGACCCAGTACTTC.

The genes are TRBV5-1 and TRBJ2-7; 8 bases map to TRBD1. Germline loops: CDR1 SGHRS, CDR2 YFSETQ. This CDR3 is built from 17 residues. J gave up 5 bases and V 3 bases, and 16 bases lay outside the gene matches. The CDR3 region has the DNA TGCGCCAGCAGCTGGGGGGACCGAGACAGGGGCATAGACGAGCAGTACTTC. Protein product: CASSWGDRDRGIDEQYF.

The V and J genes are TRBV19 and TRBJ1-1, with D tentatively TRBD1 (6 bases). The V gene's germline CDR1 is LNHDA and CDR2 SQIVND (reference sequence). V lost 5 bases, J lost 1 base, and 14 bases lay in between. The CDR3 totals 15 residues. The DNA for the CDR3 is TGTGCCAGTAGTTTGCGGGGGACACAGAACACTGAAGCTTTCTTT. It specifies CASSLRGTQNTEAFF.

The chain couples TRBV4-2 to TRBJ2-1; TRBD2 is a possible D gene (5 bases). The CDR3 totals 15 residues. Per germline, CDR1 LGHNA and CDR2 YNFKEQ. The V and J ends lost 1 base and 2 bases respectively, with 9 bases between them. The CDR3 coding sequence is TGTGCCAGCAGCCAAGTAGCGACACCCTACAATGAGCAGTTCTTC. This gives the protein CASSQVATPYNEQFF.